A single sample gave rise to the 9 T cell receptor beta chains below, sequenced in a study of CD8 T cells in Susac syndrome. After extraction with the RNeasy kit, about 0.45 to 1 ug of the RNA was reverse transcribed using random hexamers. From the immunoSEQ multiplex PCR reads, TCRdb called clonotypes with MiXCR, one entry per CDR3 protein. This sample has approximately 230,000 distinct CDR3 sequences, with 85% to 95% found just once. Sequencing was performed on CD4+ T cells from PBMCs. The receptors here all came from a human donor with multiple sclerosis.

The chain joins TRBV30 to TRBJ2-1, with D hard to call. V lost 4 bases to trimming and J lost 1 base, with 11 bases between them. Germline-derived CDR1 and CDR2 are GTSNPN and SVGIG (reference sequence). CDR3 size: 14 residues. The CDR3 DNA is TGTGCCTGGACGGAGACATCGTCCTACAATGAGCAGTTCTTC. This translates into CAWTETSSYNEQFF.

This chain joins TRBV12-3 or TRBV12-4 and TRBJ2-5, with D perhaps being TRBD1 or TRBD2 (5 bases each). With 6 bases removed from V and 7 bases from J, the gap between germline ends came to 9 bases. The CDR3 covers 11 residues. The CDR3 DNA is TGTGCCAGCAGATTTGGGGGGACCCAGTACTTC. Translating gives CASRFGGTQYF.

This clonotype has just one count. The chain carries TRBV11-2 and TRBJ1-1; D not certain. Germline CDR1 SGHAT, CDR2 FQNNGV. With 2 bases removed from V and 1 base from J, the gap between germline ends came to 8 bases. The CDR3 totals 14 residues. The CDR3 bases are TGTGCCAGCAGCTTATATCCAGGGAACACTGAAGCTTTCTTT. The encoded protein is CASSLYPGNTEAFF. Combining the CDR3 with reference TRBV11-2 and TRBJ1-1 gives the whole variable domain EAGVAQSPRYKIIEKRQSVAFWCNPISGHATLYWYQQILGQGPKLLIQFQNNGVVDDSQLPKDRFSAERLKGVDSTLKIQPAKLEDSAVYLCASSLYPGNTEAFFGQGTRLTVV.

The rearrangement joins TRBV7-9 to TRBJ2-5; TRBD2 matches at 7 bases. In germline, CDR1 is SEHNR, CDR2 FQNEAQ (reference sequence). The CDR3 spans 13 residues. Unmatched junction bases numbered 7, after V lost 7 bases and J lost 5 bases. CDR3 sequence reads: CASTHGRVETQYF. The CDR3 DNA reads TGTGCCAGCACCCATGGGAGGGTCGAGACCCAGTACTTC.

The genes are TRBV19 and TRBJ1-5; TRBD1 is a possible D gene (5 bases). The germline V and J ends were trimmed by 2 bases and 5 bases, with 10 bases remaining between them. The length of the CDR3 is 14 residues. CDR1 LNHDA and CDR2 SQIVND come from the germline V gene (reference sequence). The CDR3 loop reads CASSITGADQPQHF. CDR3 DNA sequence: TGTGCCAGTAGTATAACAGGCGCCGATCAGCCCCAGCATTTT.

For this clonotype: No DNA is shown, since the ends of the CDR3 on it are uncertain; the CDR3 is the one TCRdb lists. The chain carries TRBV12-3 or TRBV12-4 and TRBJ2-2; TRBD1, the D gene given by the table, was not confirmed from the DNA. The CDR3 is made up of 18 amino acids, end residues included. The CDR3 protein is CASTNLRGGQGYTGSCFF.

The V gene is TRBV28, the J gene TRBJ1-4; no definite D call. V dropped 7 bases and J dropped 3 bases, with 6 bases sitting between them. Per germline, CDR1 MDHEN and CDR2 SYDVKM. The CDR3 loop spans 12 amino acids. CDR3 in amino acids: CASKGPNEKLFF. As DNA, the CDR3 is TGTGCCAGCAAGGGTCCTAATGAAAAACTGTTTTTT.

This clonotype showed up just a few times. This sequence joins TRBV7-9 and TRBJ2-7; no firm D call. V lost 6 bases, J lost 0 bases, and 9 bases lay in between. This CDR3 is built from 13 residues. Germline CDR1 and CDR2: SEHNR and FQNEAQ (reference sequence). The CDR3 bases are TGTGCCAGCAGAAGCGAAAGCTCCTACGAGCAGTACGTC. Encoded protein: CASRSESSYEQYV.

This clonotype was detected only once. The V gene is TRBV5-6, the J gene TRBJ1-2, with D perhaps matching TRBD1 (5 bases). The length of the CDR3 is 17 residues. Trimming took off 0 bases at V and 4 bases at J, with 19 bases between the two ends. Germline CDR1 and CDR2: SGHDT and YYEEEE. CDR3 region: CASSLVSKEQDLYGYTF. The CDR3, as DNA: TGTGCCAGCAGCTTGGTTTCTAAGGAACAGGACCTCTATGGCTACACCTTC.